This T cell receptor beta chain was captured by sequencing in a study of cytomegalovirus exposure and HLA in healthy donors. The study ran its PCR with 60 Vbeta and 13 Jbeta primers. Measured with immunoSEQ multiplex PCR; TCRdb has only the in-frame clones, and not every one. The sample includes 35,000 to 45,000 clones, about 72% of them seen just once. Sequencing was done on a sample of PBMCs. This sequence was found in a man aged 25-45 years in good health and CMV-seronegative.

CDR3 nucleotide sequence: TGTGCCAGCAGGGAAACGACTAGCGGGGCGGAGACCCAGTACTTC. The encoded protein is CASRETTSGAETQYF. V usage is TRBV7-9 and J usage is TRBJ2-5; 11 nucleotides match TRBD2. This CDR3 contains 15 residues. Looked up from germline, CDR1 is SEHNR and CDR2 is FQNEAQ (reference sequence). The J segment lost 5 bases and the V segment lost 6 bases, leaving 8 bases of the junction unmatched.